Given below is one TCR beta chain in context. Its antigen is still unknown. Base qualities are not recorded, but no much larger clone differs from it by a single base. The data were obtained in a study of regulatory T cells in long-lasting Graves disease (dated by TCRdb to 2020 to 2022). Concerning the study at large: Newly diagnosed Graves' disease patients had taken antithyroid drugs for less than 3 months. The study took place in China and was registered as a clinical trial. Patients with persistent Graves' disease were compared with patients with newly diagnosed Graves' disease using TCR sequencing and RNA sequencing of peripheral blood. A total of about 33 samples underwent TCR sequencing, from 13 patients with persistent Graves' disease and 20 patients with newly diagnosed Graves' disease. Summary of the overall study and its limitations: Compared with newly diagnosed patients, patients with persistent Graves' disease had lower TCR Shannon entropy and fewer highly expanded clones, which suggests clonal expansion. As a limitation, the authors acknowledged that the small sample size may reduce accuracy. Because the primary lesion, thyroid tissue, could not be accessed, the study looked at peripheral blood alone. Sequencing and analysis were limited to the TCR beta chain. More public clonotypes were shared among persistent patients (around 2,600) than among newly diagnosed patients (just under 1,000). Preferential use of TRBV28, TRBJ1-2 and TRBJ2-5 was observed in persistent disease, whereas TRBV20-1 and TRBJ2-1 were favored in newly diagnosed disease.

The time point tag for this specimen amounts to: newly diagnosed GD, antithyroid drugs for less than 3 months. For both TCR sequencing and RNA sequencing, RNA was extracted from PBMCs in TRIzol. Graves' disease was diagnosed according to American Thyroid Association guidelines. Recruitment of patients was carried out at an endocrinology department in Xi'an, China. Each patient gave about 8.1 milliliters of peripheral blood, collected in an EDTA anticoagulant tube. PBMCs were isolated by Ficoll Paque Plus density gradient separation without further T cell sorting. An Agilent 2100 Bioanalyzer and agarose gel were used to check RNA quality, and a NanoDrop 2000 was used to measure RNA concentration. CDR1 and CDR2 (MNHGY, SVAAGI) derive from the germline V gene. The V end loses 3 bases and the J end loses 0 bases, and a stretch of 13 bases separates them. The CDR3, cysteine through phenylalanine, is 16 amino acids long. The only DNA kept is the CDR3, 48 bases in frame from the first base.

Library generation was performed with multiplex PCR. Instrument used: Illumina HiSeq 4000. iRepertoire HTBI primers and Arm-PCR amplification of CDR3 regions were used to construct TCR beta libraries. Before sequencing, the PCR products underwent gel purification. The authors' analysis ran thus. Across samples, 55 to 80 TRBV and roughly 15 TRBJ segments were identified and used for gene usage analysis of CDR3 amino acid clonotypes. Filtered high-quality paired reads were merged into contigs using COPE and FqMerger. BLAST was used to align contigs to IMGT TRBV, TRBD and TRBJ reference genes, and CDR3 was defined according to IMGT. Any clonotype with a frequency above 0.1% was classified as a highly expanded clone. Shannon entropy served as the measure of repertoire diversity, while the Gini coefficient captured V-J evenness. Public clonotypes were defined as clonotypes shared by more than one individual. The raw public data were reprocessed by TCRdb itself: fastp quality trimming at Q25, MiXCR clonotype calling, in-frame beta chains only. Entries are consolidated by CDR3 protein sequence, retaining the most common genes and DNA. The V and J calls reflect TCRdb's pipeline rather than the authors' work. The sample records 400,000 to 450,000 distinct CDR3 sequences, roughly 15% of which are singletons. The ten largest clones capture around 10% of the sample.

The same data also contributed to another study, on T cells in Graves' hyperthyroidism and ophthalmopathy. As the second publication notes: Stable Graves' hyperthyroidism was defined as the absence of progression to ophthalmopathy over 18 months of follow-up. Hyperthyroidism patients were aged 18 to 65 years and newly diagnosed, with disease duration of less than 2 months. Any patient with an uncontrolled infection, another autoimmune disease, pregnancy or lactation was excluded. Diagnoses relied on clinical symptoms, serum thyroxine and TRAb, thyroid ultrasound and orbital computed tomography. The TCR CDR3 was subjected to a first round of RT-PCR using the HTBI primer set and the Qiagen OneStep RT-PCR kit. Blood samples also contained most of the expanded thyroid clonotypes (frequency above 0.001), which suggests that blood repertoires may reflect thyroid immune responses. A 13 V-J signature model separated ophthalmopathy from stable hyperthyroidism, with around 88% sensitivity and roughly 81% specificity in cross-validation and 80%/75% in testing. In validation, progression to ophthalmopathy was predicted by the model with around 70% sensitivity and approximately 78% specificity, a median of roughly 6 months before onset. To identify distinguishing TCR V-J signatures, a discovery cohort of some 100 patients was used, comprising some 43 with Graves' ophthalmopathy and around 60 with stable Graves' hyperthyroidism. Prospective prediction of ophthalmopathy was tested in an independent validation cohort of under 20 hyperthyroidism patients and some 17 patients who later progressed to ophthalmopathy. The approximately 90 discovery patients were randomly split 7:3 into training and test sets. In addition, the study compared T-cell repertoires in thyroid tissue and in blood from over 5 Graves' hyperthyroidism patients. After blood sampling, hyperthyroidism patients were treated with methimazole at a starting dose of 30 mg daily, and ophthalmopathy patients were treated with high-dose intravenous methylprednisolone. Libraries were constructed in a second round of multiplex PCR, after which size selection and purification were carried out. Libraries were sequenced paired-end with 100 bp reads on an Illumina HiSeq2000. SOAPnuke was used to process the raw data, with reads discarded if the reads contained adapters or uncalled bases, had a mean Phred below 15, or lacked an exact constant-primer or identifier match. COPE v1.2.5 was used to merge the high-quality paired reads, and each unique nucleotide sequence was defined as a clonotype. MiTCR v1.1 was used to align the clonotypes against IMGT TRBV, TRBD and TRBJ reference segments. The analysis was restricted to V-J combinations with a frequency above 0.0001, which together covered 99.2% of the repertoires. The TCS score was defined as F50 (clonal expansion) divided by E x V (chaos), with BLOSUM62-based TCRdist calculated between CDR3 peptides within each V-J. Welch's t-statistics and random forest reduced around 520 V-J features to 10 to 15, which were used in a naive Bayes classifier (R e1071). Sample size was not statistically predetermined, and blinding of investigators to group allocation was not performed. The paper reports TCR Vbeta CDR3 sequencing of some 140 peripheral blood samples: over 40 ophthalmopathy, about 75 hyperthyroidism and around 17 progressor patients.

The origin of this receptor is a woman aged 25-40 years with Graves disease. Donor details come from another sample of the same person, matched by shared clones. The rearranged chain carries TRBV6-9 and TRBJ2-3; TRBD2 might be the D gene, on 6 matching bases. Sequencing was performed on peripheral blood mononuclear cells (PBMCs), taken at new diagnosis, from a patient treated with antithyroid drugs. The DNA sequence is TGTGCCAGCAGTTACTCTCTTGCGGGGAGCACAGATACGCAGTATTTT. This translates into CASSYSLAGSTDTQYF.